One sample yielded the 18 T cell receptor beta chains listed below, sequenced in a study of preoperative IRX-2 immunotherapy in early breast cancer. Documented treatment: preoperative locoregional IRX-2 cytokine immunotherapy. Sequenced by immunoSEQ multiplex PCR; TCRdb stores in-frame clones only, minus some. The table has roughly 43,000 clones, approximately 94% seen once. The sample in question was tumor tissue, obtained after IRX-2 immunotherapy. Every receptor here comes from a human donor with breast cancer.

The chain combines TRBV7-9 with TRBJ2-5, with 7 bases that match TRBD1. Judging by the DNA end, TRBJ2-7 fits better; the J call may be wrong. In germline, CDR1 is SEHNR, CDR2 FQNEAQ (reference sequence). The CDR3 runs to 13 residues. The CDR3 DNA is TGTGCCAGCAGGACAGGGAGAAGTTACGAGCAGTACTTC. Translating it yields CASRTGRSYEQYF.

Comment on this clone: Other DNA sequences from this sample encode an identical CDR3 as well. This chain links TRBV7-2 with TRBJ2-7; D remains ambiguous. CDR1 is SGHTA and CDR2 is FQGNSA in the germline V gene. The ends were cut back, 3 bases at V and 0 bases at J, with 3 bases in the middle. The CDR3 runs to 12 residues. The CDR3 here is CASSFSSYEQYF. DNA of the CDR3: TGTGCCAGCAGCTTCAGCTCCTACGAGCAGTACTTC.

V is TRBV4-3 and J is TRBJ1-1; the D is unclear. CDR1 is LGHNA, CDR2 YSLEER, per germline. Between the trimmed V and J ends, which lost 5 bases and 1 base, there was a span of 14 bases. The CDR3 is 15 amino acids. CDR3 region: CASSAGGRGNTEAFF. CDR3 in DNA: TGCGCCAGCAGCGCAGGAGGGCGGGGGAACACTGAAGCTTTCTTT.

The chain recombines TRBV5-8 with TRBJ2-2, with D tentatively TRBD1 (5 bases). Germline values: CDR1 SGHTS, CDR2 YDEGEE. CDR3 length: 13 residues. The V and J ends lost 4 bases and 5 bases respectively, with 9 bases between them. The CDR3, as DNA: TGTGCCAGCAGCCGGACACGAACCGGGGAGCTGTTTTTT. As protein: CASSRTRTGELFF. The variable domain in full, completed from reference TRBV5-8 and TRBJ2-2, reads EAGVTQSPTHLIKTRGQQATLRCSPISGHTSVYWYQQALGLGLQFLLWYDEGEERNRGNFPPRFSGRQFPNYSSELNVNALELEDSALYLCASSRTRTGELFFGEGSRLTVL.

The V gene is TRBV4-3, the J gene TRBJ1-6; no firm D call. Looked up from germline, CDR1 is LGHNA and CDR2 is YSLEER. The CDR3 length is 17 residues. V lost 0 bases to trimming and J lost 9 bases, with 18 bases between them. CDR3 DNA sequence: TGCGCCAGCAGCCAAGATACGATGAGAGGTTGGCGTTCACCCCTCCACTTT. This gives the protein CASSQDTMRGWRSPLHF.

The chain uses TRBV27 and TRBJ2-1; 10 nucleotides agree with TRBD1. The CDR3 contains 14 residues. Unmatched junction bases numbered 1, after V lost 2 bases and J lost 6 bases. Looked up from germline, CDR1 is MNHEY and CDR2 is SMNVEV (reference sequence). The CDR3 bases are TGTGCCAGCAGTTTAGACAGGGGGCTCAATGAGCAGTTCTTC. Amino acid sequence: CASSLDRGLNEQFF.

The V and J genes are TRBV19 and TRBJ1-6; no clear D gene. This CDR3 contains 15 residues. V was pared by 3 bases and J by 8 bases, with 14 bases between. Germline V gene lookup returns CDR1 LNHDA and CDR2 SQIVND (reference sequence). The CDR3 sequence: CASSITRAEDSPLHF. DNA of the CDR3: TGTGCCAGTAGTATTACGCGGGCGGAGGATTCACCCCTCCACTTT.

The chain couples TRBV5-4 to TRBJ2-7; 7 nucleotides line up with TRBD1. The CDR3 sequence is 16 residues long. Looked up from germline, CDR1 is SGHNT and CDR2 is YYREEE (reference sequence). V shed 4 bases and J 1 base; nucleotides not matched to a gene: 11. CDR3 nucleotide sequence: TGTGCCAGCAGCAGGGGACAGCCAGGGAGATCCTACGAGCAGTACTTC. Protein sequence: CASSRGQPGRSYEQYF. The entire variable domain, with the rest obtained from reference TRBV5-4 and TRBJ2-7, is as follows: ETGVTQSPTHLIKTRGQQVTLRCSSQSGHNTVSWYQQALGQGPQFIFQYYREEENGRGNFPPRFSGLQFPNYSSELNVNALELDDSALYLCASSRGQPGRSYEQYFGPGTRLTVT.

The V gene is TRBV15, the J gene TRBJ2-7; 7 bases are a match to TRBD1. This CDR3 spans 15 amino acids. V lost 0 bases and J lost 1; bases outside the gene matches: 3. Germline CDR1 reads LNHNV; CDR2 reads YYDKDF (reference sequence). The CDR3 is CATSRDRGLSYEQYF. CDR3 DNA: TGTGCCACCAGCAGAGATAGGGGGCTTTCCTACGAGCAGTACTTC.

This chain joins TRBV5-1 and TRBJ1-2; 8 nucleotides align to TRBD1. The V and J ends lost 2 bases and 4 bases, in that order; junction bases with no gene match: 1. Germline CDR1 and CDR2: SGHRS and YFSETQ. The CDR3 length is 13 residues. CDR3 sequence (DNA): TGCGCCAGCAGCTTCGGGACAGGCTATGGCTACACCTTC. Its translation: CASSFGTGYGYTF. Complete variable domain (other parts from reference TRBV5-1 and TRBJ1-2): KAGVTQTPRYLIKTRGQQVTLSCSPISGHRSVSWYQQTPGQGLQFLFEYFSETQRNKGNFPGRFSGRQFSNSRSEMNVSTLELGDSALYLCASSFGTGYGYTFGSGTRLTVV.

This clone was picked up one time. The rearrangement joins TRBV4-3 to TRBJ1-3; 7 bases align to TRBD1. J gave up 2 bases and V 2 bases, and 3 bases lay outside the gene matches. From germline, CDR1 is LGHNA and CDR2 YSLEER. CDR3 length equals 15 residues. CDR3: CASSQTTGTGNTIYF. The DNA for the CDR3 is TGCGCCAGCAGCCAAACGACAGGGACTGGAAACACCATATATTTT.

The V and J genes are TRBV7-8 and TRBJ1-1; D gene uncertain. V lost 4 bases, J lost 6 bases, and 9 bases lay in between. Looked up from germline, CDR1 is SGHVS and CDR2 is FQNEAQ. The CDR3 is 12 amino acids. CDR3 amino acids: CASSSTRAEAFF. CDR3 DNA: TGTGCCAGCAGCTCTACGCGGGCTGAAGCTTTCTTT.

The gene calls are TRBV4-3 and TRBJ1-3; no clear D gene. CDR1 and CDR2 from the germline V gene are LGHNA and YSLEER. V lost 0 bases, J lost 4 bases, and 7 bases lay in between. CDR3 size: 14 residues. The CDR3 here is CASSQEHRGNTIYF. CDR3 DNA sequence: TGCGCCAGCAGCCAAGAACATAGGGGAAACACCATATATTTT.

The V call is TRBV4-2, the J call TRBJ2-3; TRBD1 might be the D (5 bases). CDR3 length: 18 amino acids. V lost 2 bases and J lost 0, with 18 bases in between. CDR1 is LGHNA, CDR2 YNFKEQ, per germline. The CDR3 loop reads CASSQPTGAGPSTDTQYF. The CDR3 DNA is TGTGCCAGCAGCCAACCAACAGGCGCAGGACCTAGCACAGATACGCAGTATTTT.

The rearrangement links TRBV28 to TRBJ2-3, with D perhaps TRBD2 (6 bases). Germline V gene lookup returns CDR1 MDHEN and CDR2 SYDVKM. V was shortened by 5 bases and J by 2 bases, with 11 bases between the two germline ends. The CDR3 contains 14 residues. CDR3 nucleotides: TGTGCCAGCAGTAGCGGGTCTTACACAGATACGCAGTATTTT. Protein: CASSSGSYTDTQYF.

The gene calls are TRBV4-3 and TRBJ1-5; D gene ambiguous. CDR1 is LGHNA, CDR2 YSLEER, per germline. Trimming left V 0 bases short and J 6 bases short, with 12 bases between. The CDR3 length is 15 residues. CDR3 nucleotides: TGCGCCAGCAGCCAAGATTGGGGTCCGACTCAGCCCCAGCATTTT. Protein product: CASSQDWGPTQPQHF.

This sequence joins TRBV6-5 and TRBJ2-2; D unclear. The V gene lost 2 bases and the J gene lost 5 bases, with 12 bases spanning the gap. Germline CDR1 MNHEY, CDR2 SVGAGI. The CDR3 covers 15 residues. This CDR3 is CASSYDSGRTGELFF. CDR3 nucleotides: TGTGCCAGCAGTTACGATTCCGGCAGGACCGGGGAGCTGTTTTTT.

This clone was recorded only once. This chain links TRBV20-1 with TRBJ1-2; D unclear. This CDR3 has 8 amino acids. V was clipped by 0 bases and J by 13 bases, with 3 bases between them. Germline V gene data show CDR1 as DFQATT and CDR2 as SNEGSKA (reference sequence). CDR3 DNA sequence: TGCAGTGCTAGAGATCTCACCTTC. Protein: CSARDLTF.